Following are 12 T cell receptor beta chains from one sample sequenced in a study of cytomegalovirus exposure and HLA in healthy donors. Amplification used 60 Vbeta primers and 13 Jbeta primers. This table comes from immunoSEQ multiplex PCR, and its TCRdb copy is limited to in-frame clones, with some not included. Of under 150,000 clones in the sample, about 83% were seen once. Sample: PBMCs. The source is a girl aged 2 to 9 in good health and CMV-seronegative.

The chain links TRBV27 to TRBJ2-3, with 9 bases lining up with TRBD1. This CDR3 spans 16 amino acids. J was trimmed by 2 bases and V by 5 bases; bases with no gene match: 8. The germline gives CDR1 MNHEY, CDR2 SMNVEV (reference sequence). This CDR3 is CASSPRDREPTDTQYF. The DNA for the CDR3 is TGTGCCAGCAGTCCCCGGGACAGGGAACCCACAGATACGCAGTATTTT.

This rearrangement joins TRBV28 to TRBJ2-7; 7 nucleotides line up with TRBD1. From germline, CDR1 is MDHEN and CDR2 SYDVKM. J lost 0 bases, V lost 2 bases, and 7 bases had no gene match. This CDR3 region has 16 residues. CDR3 amino acids: CASSLTRQGHSYEQYF. In DNA, the CDR3 is TGTGCCAGCAGTTTAACTCGACAGGGACACTCCTACGAGCAGTACTTC.

This clone was observed a single time. This chain links TRBV6-5 with TRBJ2-4; 10 positions agree with TRBD1. This CDR3 is built from 15 residues. CDR1 and CDR2 (germline): MNHEY, SVGAGI. The trim removed 6 bases at V and 7 bases at J, leaving 9 bases unmatched. CDR3 sequence (DNA): TGTGCCAGCAGACCATCGACAGGGGGCACGAACATTCAGTACTTC. Protein sequence: CASRPSTGGTNIQYF.

The chain uses TRBV6-6 and TRBJ2-1, with 8 bases identical to TRBD2. The CDR3 is 15 residues long. Looked up from germline, CDR1 is MNHNY and CDR2 is SVGAGI (reference sequence). Unmatched junction bases numbered 11, after V lost 5 bases and J lost 8 bases. In DNA, the CDR3 is TGTGCCAGCAGTCACGGGGGGGCGGGGTTGGATGAGCAGTTCTTC. This encodes CASSHGGAGLDEQFF.

This chain connects TRBV5-6 to TRBJ1-3; 8 bases match TRBD1. CDR1 and CDR2 (germline): SGHDT, YYEEEE. The CDR3 sequence is 14 residues long. V trimming: 2 bases; J trimming: 5 bases; junction bases outside the gene matches: 3. CDR3 in DNA: TGTGCCAGCAGCTTTCGACAGGGGAGAAACACCATATATTTT. This encodes CASSFRQGRNTIYF.

The rearrangement links TRBV7-8 to TRBJ2-5, with 14 positions matching TRBD2. Germline V gives CDR1 SGHVS, CDR2 FQNEAQ. The CDR3 contains 20 residues. The V segment lost 1 base and the J segment 2 bases; nucleotides outside the gene matches: 12. The CDR3 region has the DNA TGTGCCAGCAGCTTAGTCAGGGGACTAGCGGGGGCCGCGTTTCAAGAGACCCAGTACTTC. Its protein is CASSLVRGLAGAAFQETQYF.

The chain combines TRBV15 with TRBJ2-2, with 9 nucleotides matching TRBD1. Per the germline V gene, CDR1 is LNHNV and CDR2 is YYDKDF (reference sequence). Trimming at V came to 4 bases and at J to 3 bases, leaving 6 bases not matched to a gene. This CDR3 is built from 16 residues. DNA of the CDR3: TGTGCCACCAGCAACCGGGACAGGGAGGACACCGGGGAGCTGTTTTTT. As protein: CATSNRDREDTGELFF.

This clone has just a few counts. The genes are TRBV6-1 and TRBJ2-5; D possibly corresponds to TRBD2 (6 bases). Judging by the DNA end, TRBJ2-7 fits better; the J call may be wrong. The CDR3 covers 15 residues. In germline, CDR1 is MNHNS, CDR2 SASEGT. As DNA, the CDR3 is TGTGCCAGCAGTGAAGATCTGGCGGGAAGCTACGAGCAGTACTTC. Translating it yields CASSEDLAGSYEQYF.

The chain links TRBV29-1 to TRBJ2-5, with a tentative D call TRBD1 (6 bases). The germline CDR1 and CDR2 sequences are SQVTM and ANQGSEA. CDR3 length equals 17 residues. V dropped 5 bases and J dropped 3 bases, with 25 bases sitting between them. CDR3 in DNA: TGCAGCGTTCGGGCCCTATTGGGTCAGGGGAGAAAAGAGACCCAGTACTTC. Translation gives CSVRALLGQGRKETQYF.

The chain is built from TRBV7-2 and TRBJ1-2, with D hard to call. V was clipped by 7 bases and J by 2 bases, with 11 bases between them. CDR3 length: 13 amino acids. Germline CDR1 reads SGHTA; CDR2 reads FQGNSA. The CDR3: CASITGSNYGYTF. In nucleotides, the CDR3 is TGTGCCAGCATAACCGGTTCCAACTATGGCTACACCTTC.

V gene TRBV4-1 combines with J gene TRBJ2-7; the D gene is possibly TRBD1 (5 bases). Germline V gene data show CDR1 as MGHRA and CDR2 as YSYEKL. Trimming left V 1 base short and J 0 bases short, with 10 bases between. The CDR3 has 15 amino acids. DNA of the CDR3: TGCGCCAGCAGCCAAGCGGTTGGGGCCTCCTACGAGCAGTACTTC. Its translation: CASSQAVGASYEQYF.

The V and J genes are TRBV6-4 and TRBJ2-7; 7 bases align to TRBD2. This CDR3 is 16 amino acids long. The germline V gene has CDR1 MRHNA and CDR2 SNTAGT. The trim removed 3 bases at V and 4 bases at J, leaving 12 bases unmatched. In nucleotides, the CDR3 is TGTGCCAGCAGTGATTTAATCGCTAGCGGACCATACGAGCAGTACTTC. Translated: CASSDLIASGPYEQYF.